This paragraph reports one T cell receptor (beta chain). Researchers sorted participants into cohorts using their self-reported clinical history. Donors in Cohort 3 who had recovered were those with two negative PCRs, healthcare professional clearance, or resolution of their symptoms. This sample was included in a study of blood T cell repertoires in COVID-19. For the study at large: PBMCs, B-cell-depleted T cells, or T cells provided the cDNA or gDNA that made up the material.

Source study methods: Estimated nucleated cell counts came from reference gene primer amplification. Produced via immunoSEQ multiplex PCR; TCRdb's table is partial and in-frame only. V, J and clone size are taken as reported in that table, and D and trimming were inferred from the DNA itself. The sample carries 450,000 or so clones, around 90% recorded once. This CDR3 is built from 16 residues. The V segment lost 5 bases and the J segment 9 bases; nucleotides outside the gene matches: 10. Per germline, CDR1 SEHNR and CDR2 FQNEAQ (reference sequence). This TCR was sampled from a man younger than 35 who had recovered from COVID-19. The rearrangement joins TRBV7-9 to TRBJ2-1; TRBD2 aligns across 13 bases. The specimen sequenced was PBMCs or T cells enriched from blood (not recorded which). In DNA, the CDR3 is TGTGCCAGCAGCCCACGACTAGCGGGGGGTTTCGGTGAGCAGTTCTTC. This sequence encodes CASSPRLAGGFGEQFF.